This passage covers 20 T cell receptor beta chains from one sample sequenced in a study of tumor and adjacent non-tumor tissue in lung cancer. Three rounds of nested PCR, following a modified ARM-PCR protocol, produced the TCRbeta library. TCRdb recomputed calls from the multiplex PCR reads with MiXCR, one row per CDR3 protein. Here the sample spans about 80,000 distinct CDR3 sequences, roughly 80% being singletons. This sample's RNA came from whole unsorted tissue. Distant lung tissue was collected more than 3 cm away from the tumor edge. The sample taken for sequencing was distant non-tumor lung tissue. These receptors were obtained from a man in his sixties with non-small cell lung cancer.

In this sample, this clonotype turned up once. This sequence joins TRBV20-1 and TRBJ2-7; unclear D gene. V lost 7 bases to trimming and J lost 7 bases, with 20 bases between them. Germline V gives CDR1 DFQATT, CDR2 SNEGSKA (reference sequence). The CDR3 consists of 13 residues. In DNA, the CDR3 is TGCAGTGTTAACTCTGTGACTTGGTGTGAGCAGTACTTC. Translated, it gives CSVNSVTWCEQYF.

This rearrangement joins TRBV11-2 to TRBJ1-1; 8 bases match TRBD1. The CDR3 runs 18 residues. Germline V lookup: CDR1 SGHAT, CDR2 FQNNGV. With V trimmed by 3 bases and J by 8 bases, 20 bases remained unmatched. This chain's CDR3 is CASSLENRQGPLKTEAFF. The CDR3 DNA reads TGTGCCAGCAGCTTGGAAAATAGACAGGGGCCCTTGAAGACCGAAGCTTTCTTT.

V and J are TRBV28 and TRBJ1-2, with 7 positions matching TRBD1. Unmatched junction bases numbered 19, after V lost 10 bases and J lost 14 bases. The CDR3 totals 13 residues. Germline loops: CDR1 MDHEN, CDR2 SYDVKM. CDR3 nucleotides: TGTGCCACCAGCCTAACCCAAGACAGGGCGGAAACCTTC. It yields the protein CATSLTQDRAETF.

Notes on this clonotype: The germline gene is not matched at one end of the junction; a read error may be the cause. The V call is TRBV20-1, the J call TRBJ2-3; a weak D match, TRBD1 (5 bases). Germline V gives CDR1 DFQATT, CDR2 SNEGSKA (reference sequence). The CDR3 spans 13 residues. Here the CDR3 DNA reads TGCAGTGCTAGTTTTTGGGGCACAGATATGCAGTATTTT. Translating it yields CSASFWGTDMQYF.

Comments on this clonotype: In this CDR3 the conserved last residue, phenylalanine or tryptophan, is missing, so a read error is likely. The CDR3 region is CSAGLCREGYTL. The CDR3 nucleotides are TGCAGTGCTGGTCTGTGCCGGGAGGGCTACACCTTG. The chain employs TRBV20-1 and TRBJ1-2; no firm D call. Deletions cut 5 bases from V and 8 bases from J, with 15 bases between. Germline values: CDR1 DFQATT, CDR2 SNEGSKA (reference sequence). This CDR3 comprises 12 residues.

About this clonotype: The conserved phenylalanine or tryptophan normally closing the CDR3 is absent here, so this likely arose from a read error. This chain connects TRBV6-1 to TRBJ1-2; D is unresolved. The CDR3 is made up of 17 amino acids. Trimming cost V 1 base and J 5 bases, with 20 bases left between them. CDR1 MNHNS and CDR2 SASEGT come from the germline V gene. The CDR3 DNA follows: TGTGCCAGCAGTGAAGGGTCAGGCTCAAGCTCGAGTTATGGCTACACCTTA. Translation: CASSEGSGSSSSYGYTL.

The table lists this clonotype with a count of one. The junction does not match germline at one end; this may be a read error. The chain combines TRBV12-3 or TRBV12-4 with TRBJ2-1; TRBD2 is a possible D gene (6 bases). The CDR3 extends over 15 amino acids. The CDR3 protein is CGSSPSEGNYNEQFF. CDR3 coding DNA: TGTGGCAGCAGTCCCTCGGAGGGGAATTACAATGAGCAGTTCTTC.

Turning to this clonotype: Lacking the conserved final phenylalanine or tryptophan, this CDR3 likely reflects a read error. This chain uses TRBV10-1 with TRBJ2-1; D is possibly TRBD1 (6 bases). Trimming stripped 8 bases from V and 8 bases from J, with 25 bases between. This CDR3 region has 16 residues. Germline V CDR1 and CDR2: WNHNN, SYGVQD (reference sequence). CDR3 bases: TGCGCCAGCGGGGCTCCGGAACAGGGAGAAGGCGATGAGCAGTTCTTA. This gives the protein CASGAPEQGEGDEQFL.

About this clonotype itself: At one boundary the junction diverges from the germline segment, which might be a read error. The chain is built from TRBV6-5 and TRBJ1-1; D gene ambiguous. The CDR3 runs to 14 residues. CDR1 is MNHEY, CDR2 SVGAGI, per germline. The CDR3 nucleotides are TGTGCCAGCAGTTACAGGTCAGAAGGCACTGAAGCTATCTTT. Protein product: CASSYRSEGTEAIF.

The gene calls are TRBV20-1 and TRBJ2-7; D uncertain. Germline V gene data show CDR1 as DFQATT and CDR2 as SNEGSKA (reference sequence). The V end was cut by 7 bases, the J end by 8 bases, with 21 bases between. The CDR3 is made up of 13 amino acids. The CDR3 DNA follows: TGCAGTGTTATGGGGATGGCTATAGGCAAGCAGTACTTC. Its protein is CSVMGMAIGKQYF.

In the case of this clonotype: A read error may produce the germline difference seen at one junction end. The V gene is TRBV5-6, the J gene TRBJ1-1; a possible D gene is TRBD1 (5 bases). The CDR3 covers 13 residues. CDR1 and CDR2 (germline): SGHDT, YYEEEE. The CDR3 bases are TGTACCAGCAGCATGCTTCAGGGCAGTGATGCTTTCTTT. The encoded protein is CTSSMLQGSDAFF.

Points on this clonotype: A clone one base away is much larger, so this may be a read error. The J gene is TRBJ1-1, the V gene TRBV6-1; D perhaps matches TRBD1 (6 bases). Germline V gene lookup returns CDR1 MNHNS and CDR2 SASEGT. The CDR3 is made up of 19 amino acids. In nucleotides, the CDR3 is TGTGCCGGCAGTGCCCAGGGGAAGGGAAACCGGAGAAGGAACACTGAAGCTTTCTTT. Protein product: CAGSAQGKGNRRRNTEAFF.

The chain carries TRBV12-3 or TRBV12-4 and TRBJ1-5; TRBD1 might be the D (6 bases). The CDR3 has 14 amino acids. CDR3 loop: CVGSLGGGGQSQHF. CDR3 sequence (DNA): TGTGTCGGCAGTTTGGGCGGGGGTGGACAGTCCCAGCATTTT.

The rearrangement joins TRBV11-2 to TRBJ2-5; D is perhaps TRBD1 (6 bases). Germline CDR1 SGHAT, CDR2 FQNNGV. Trimming removed 7 bases at V and 5 bases at J, with 17 bases between. This CDR3 contains 14 residues. The CDR3 DNA follows: TGTGCCAGCAACTCTGGACAGCTTCTGGAGACCCAGTACTTC. This gives the protein CASNSGQLLETQYF.

The V call is TRBV28, the J call TRBJ2-2; D is uncertain. The CDR3 consists of 12 residues. Germline loops: CDR1 MDHEN, CDR2 SYDVKM. V was shortened by 7 bases and J by 6 bases, with 9 bases between the two germline ends. The CDR3 region has the DNA TGTGCCAGCACTCCCCAAGCCGGGGAGCTGTTTTTT. This codes for CASTPQAGELFF.

In nucleotides, the CDR3 is TGCAGCGTTTGGTTGGCGGGGGAAGAGACCCAGTACTTC. It translates to CSVWLAGEETQYF. The rearrangement uses TRBV29-1 and TRBJ2-5; 7 nucleotides align to TRBD2. With 5 bases clipped from V and 3 bases from J, the junction kept 6 bases outside the gene matches. The CDR3 loop spans 13 amino acids. CDR1 and CDR2 (germline): SQVTM, ANQGSEA.

Points on this clonotype: One junction end does not reproduce the germline sequence, and a read error may be involved. J is TRBJ1-6 and V is TRBV7-9; D is unclear. Germline V gene sequence: CDR1 SEHNR, CDR2 FQNEAQ (reference sequence). CDR3 length: 15 amino acids. The DNA of the CDR3 is TGTGCCGGCAGCTTAGAAGTATTACAGAATTCACCCCTCCACTTT. Protein: CAGSLEVLQNSPLHF.

This clonotype was seen just once. The chain links TRBV2 to TRBJ1-3; D unresolved. This CDR3 comprises 15 residues. The V gene's germline CDR1 is SNHLY and CDR2 FYNNEI. The ends were cut back, 10 bases at V and 0 bases at J, with 16 bases in the middle. The CDR3 loop reads CAISDQYSSGNTIYF. The CDR3 coding sequence is TGTGCCATCAGCGACCAGTACAGCTCTGGAAACACCATATATTTT.

With respect to this clonotype: One junction end does not reproduce the germline sequence, and a read error may be involved. The CDR3 loop is CANCNSGQGSQPQHF. The CDR3 DNA reads TGTGCCAACTGTAACAGTGGACAGGGTAGTCAGCCCCAACATTTT. V and J are TRBV6-5 and TRBJ1-5; 8 bases are a match to TRBD1. Germline loops: CDR1 MNHEY, CDR2 SVGAGI. This CDR3 region has 15 residues.

As concerns this clonotype: At one end the junction does not follow the germline gene, possibly because of a read error. The chain joins TRBV7-8 to TRBJ2-6; TRBD2 matches 9 bases. From germline, CDR1 is SGHVS and CDR2 FQNEAQ. This CDR3 has 17 amino acids. The DNA for the CDR3 is TGTGCCAGCAGCTTACTAGCGGGGTTCTCAGGGGTCAACCTCCTGACTTTC. Translated: CASSLLAGFSGVNLLTF.